This TCR beta chain was recovered during a study of tumor and adjacent non-tumor tissue in lung cancer. Study background: Histology: about a dozen adenocarcinoma, a couple of squamous cell carcinoma, 1 small cell lung cancer. Patients were aged roughly 30 to 76, about ten men and 4 to 6 women, stage I to III.

Three rounds of nested PCR, following a modified ARM-PCR protocol, produced the TCRbeta library. Via MiXCR, TCRdb re-called the multiplex PCR reads, giving one row per CDR3 protein. The sample yields about 70,000 distinct CDR3 sequences, roughly 73% seen once. No cell sorting was done before RNA was extracted from the tissue. The germline V gene has CDR1 DFQATT and CDR2 SNEGSKA (reference sequence). Trimming left V 5 bases short and J 1 base short, with 14 bases between. The CDR3 runs 14 residues. Sequenced: lung tumor tissue. This clonotype was sampled from a man aged 55 to 70 with non-small cell lung cancer. V is TRBV20-1 and J is TRBJ1-2; a possible D gene is TRBD1 (5 bases). CDR3: CSALEPQDNYGYTF. The CDR3 coding sequence is TGCAGTGCTCTAGAACCACAGGATAACTATGGCTACACCTTC.